The 14 T cell receptor beta chains listed next were all sequenced from one sample in a study of blood T cells in healthy people across ages. For the second PCR, which ran for roughly 7 to 11 cycles, a sample-barcoded 5' primer and a J-beta primer mix were used. TCRdb re-analysed the 5' RACE reads in MiXCR, keeping a single row per CDR3 protein. The sample holds some 920,000 distinct CDR3 sequences, about 51% seen once. The sample comprised blood. The receptors were gathered from a woman aged 60-75 years in good health.

The table lists this clonotype with a count of one. The chain employs TRBV6-6 and TRBJ2-5; no definite D call. With 3 bases removed from V and 2 bases from J, the gap between germline ends came to 16 bases. Germline V gives CDR1 MNHNY, CDR2 SVGAGI (reference sequence). The CDR3 runs to 16 residues. The CDR3 DNA follows: TGTGCCAGCAGTTATGAGAGCCACCGCCGGCAAGAGACCCAGTACTTC. Its translation is CASSYESHRRQETQYF.

This clonotype was picked up one time. The chain is built from TRBV7-2 and TRBJ2-5; D is uncertain. The V gene lost 4 bases and the J gene lost 11 bases, with 17 bases spanning the gap. Germline CDR1 reads SGHTA; CDR2 reads FQGNSA. CDR3 size: 13 residues. The CDR3 sequence: CASSSYSSYGQYF. Here the CDR3 DNA reads TGTGCCAGCAGCTCTTACAGCTCCTACGGGCAGTACTTC.

This clonotype is a singleton in its sample. The chain couples TRBV7-9 to TRBJ1-1; D unresolved. With 0 bases removed from V and 7 bases from J, the gap between germline ends came to 12 bases. This CDR3 has 14 residues. Germline loops: CDR1 SEHNR, CDR2 FQNEAQ (reference sequence). CDR3: CASSLAAFSGEAFF. Here the CDR3 DNA reads TGTGCCAGCAGCTTAGCGGCTTTTTCAGGTGAAGCTTTCTTT.

This chain uses TRBV20-1 with TRBJ1-5, with TRBD1 identical over 8 bases. Germline CDR1 DFQATT, CDR2 SNEGSKA (reference sequence). After removal of 0 bases from V and 6 bases from J, the junction contained 10 bases not matched to a gene. This CDR3 has 16 residues. The CDR3 DNA reads TGCAGTGCTAGAGAGAGTAGGACAGGGTACTTTCAGCCCCAGCATTTT. It specifies CSARESRTGYFQPQHF.

The chain uses TRBV18 and TRBJ2-1, with 9 positions matching TRBD2. V lost 1 base and J lost 7; bases outside the gene matches: 2. CDR3 size: 14 residues. Germline CDR1 is KGHSH and CDR2 is LQKENI. CDR3 region: CASSPLAGANEQFF. DNA for the CDR3: TGTGCCAGCTCACCACTAGCGGGAGCTAATGAGCAGTTCTTC. Full variable domain (outside the CDR3, taken from reference TRBV18 and TRBJ2-1): NAGVMQNPRHLVRRRGQEARLRCSPMKGHSHVYWYRQLPEEGLKFMVYLQKENIIDESGMPKERFSAEFPKEGPSILRIQQVVRGDSAAYFCASSPLAGANEQFFGPGTRLTVL.

The chain carries TRBV15 and TRBJ1-1; weak D call: TRBD1 (5 bases). The CDR3 totals 15 residues. The germline gives CDR1 LNHNV, CDR2 YYDKDF (reference sequence). V was shortened by 3 bases and J by 10 bases, with 21 bases between the two germline ends. Here the CDR3 reads CATSRARGSQVVAFF. The CDR3 DNA reads as TGTGCCACCAGCAGGGCCCGGGGGTCTCAGGTGGTAGCTTTCTTT.

In its sample, this clonotype was seen once. The chain employs TRBV4-1 and TRBJ2-3, with 13 bases aligning to TRBD2. CDR1 and CDR2 (germline): MGHRA, YSYEKL. V was clipped by 2 bases and J by 2 bases; unmatched bases: 4. This CDR3 spans 17 amino acids. The CDR3 spells CASSQSTSGGATDTQYF. The CDR3 nucleotides are TGCGCCAGCAGCCAATCTACTAGCGGGGGGGCCACAGATACGCAGTATTTT.

The chain recombines TRBV4-2 with TRBJ2-5; D is unclear. The CDR3 covers 16 residues. V lost 0 bases and J 2 bases, leaving 13 bases between the germline ends. CDR1 and CDR2 (germline): LGHNA, YNFKEQ. CDR3 coding DNA: TGTGCCAGCAGCCAAGATAGGGCTCAAGCTCAAGAGACCCAGTACTTC. Its translation: CASSQDRAQAQETQYF.

This chain's CDR3 is CASSRQGSSPLHF. The DNA for the CDR3 is TGTGCCAGCAGTCGACAGGGTTCTTCACCCCTCCACTTT. V usage is TRBV12-3 or TRBV12-4 and J usage is TRBJ1-6; 7 bases match TRBD1. The CDR3 is 13 amino acids. The V and J ends lost 5 bases and 9 bases, in that order; junction bases with no gene match: 4.

This clonotype was detected only once. The chain carries TRBV28 and TRBJ1-1; 10 bases line up with TRBD1. Germline assignment: CDR1 MDHEN and CDR2 SYDVKM. The CDR3 runs to 15 residues. V shed 6 bases and J 1 base; nucleotides not matched to a gene: 5. CDR3 bases: TGTGCCAGCAGAGCTCGGGACAGGGGGAACACTGAAGCTTTCTTT. This translates into CASRARDRGNTEAFF.

This clonotype was recorded at least ten times. J is TRBJ1-6 and V is TRBV20-1; D gene unclear. V was pared by 5 bases and J by 15 bases, with 14 bases between. The germline V gene has CDR1 DFQATT and CDR2 SNEGSKA (reference sequence). The CDR3 covers 11 residues. CDR3 loop: CSAFPVDLLHF. Written as DNA, the CDR3 is TGCAGTGCTTTCCCTGTTGATCTCCTCCACTTT.

This clonotype was counted only a few times. The V call is TRBV7-2, the J call TRBJ2-7, with TRBD2 matching over 11 bases. This CDR3 comprises 15 residues. Germline CDR1 reads SGHTA; CDR2 reads FQGNSA. The V gene end was trimmed by 4 bases and the J gene end by 11 bases; junction bases not matched to a gene: 13. CDR3 protein: CASSSTSGMISGEYF. CDR3 DNA: TGTGCCAGCAGCTCGACTAGCGGGATGATAAGTGGCGAGTACTTC.

The chain recombines TRBV6-5 with TRBJ2-7, with a weak D call TRBD1 (7 bases). V was pared by 5 bases and J by 5 bases, with 22 bases between. The CDR3 is 16 residues long. Germline V CDR1 and CDR2: MNHEY, SVGAGI. CDR3 region: CASSRRQGGVYDEQYF. As DNA, the CDR3 is TGTGCCAGCAGTCGTCGACAGGGAGGTGTATATGACGAGCAGTACTTC.

This clonotype was seen a few times. This chain uses TRBV7-2 with TRBJ2-1, with 7 bases that match TRBD2. CDR1 is SGHTA, CDR2 FQGNSA, per germline. Germline trimming cut 5 bases from V and 7 bases from J; bases unmatched to any gene: 11. The CDR3 runs to 15 residues. DNA for the CDR3: TGTGCCAGCAGCCCCTACGCGGGAGTACAGAATGAGCAGTTCTTC. The encoded protein is CASSPYAGVQNEQFF.